A single sample gave rise to the 9 T cell receptor beta chains below, sequenced in a study of T-cell reconstitution after alpha-beta-depleted transplantation in children. Construction of the TCRbeta library involved unique molecular identifiers. TCRdb reanalysed the PCR reads using MiXCR and keeps one entry per CDR3 protein. The sample lists about 640,000 distinct CDR3 sequences; roughly 17% were seen once. The sample in question was PBMCs from the stem cell graft donor, obtained from the stem cell graft. The source is a human donor who donated a stem cell graft to a child with acute myeloid leukemia.

This clonotype was counted many times. The chain combines TRBV29-1 with TRBJ2-5; no firm D call. The ends were cut back, 0 bases at V and 0 bases at J, with 8 bases in the middle. This CDR3 contains 14 residues. CDR1 SQVTM and CDR2 ANQGSEA come from the germline V gene. CDR3 protein: CSVEDRRDQETQYF. CDR3 sequence (DNA): TGCAGCGTTGAAGATCGACGCGACCAAGAGACCCAGTACTTC.

This clonotype was observed at least ten times. CDR3 residues: CASSLPGKETQYF. The DNA for the CDR3 is TGTGCCAGCAGCTTACCAGGGAAAGAGACCCAGTACTTC. The chain uses TRBV7-2 and TRBJ2-5; D perhaps matches TRBD1 (5 bases). CDR3 length: 13 amino acids. Germline V gives CDR1 SGHTA, CDR2 FQGNSA. Trimming cost V 2 bases and J 3 bases, with 7 bases left between them.

This clonotype was counted only a few times. The CDR3 region is CASSWGQSTDTQYF. DNA for the CDR3: TGTGCCAGCAGCTGGGGACAGAGCACAGATACGCAGTATTTT. The chain combines TRBV7-2 with TRBJ2-3, with 7 bases identical to TRBD1. The CDR3 totals 14 residues. J gave up 0 bases and V 4 bases, and 1 base lay outside the gene matches. Germline V gives CDR1 SGHTA, CDR2 FQGNSA.

The V gene is TRBV7-2, the J gene TRBJ2-3, with 7 positions matching TRBD2. The CDR3 consists of 16 residues. CDR1 and CDR2 from the germline V gene are SGHTA and FQGNSA. V lost 1 base, J lost 2 bases, and 6 bases stayed unmatched. The CDR3 spells CASSLGGSGYTDTQYF. In DNA form, the CDR3 reads TGTGCCAGCAGCTTAGGGGGTAGCGGGTACACAGATACGCAGTATTTT.

The rearrangement links TRBV20-1 to TRBJ1-1; D remains unclear. The CDR3 consists of 14 residues. Germline CDR1 reads DFQATT; CDR2 reads SNEGSKA (reference sequence). The V end was cut by 3 bases, the J end by 1 base, with 12 bases between. CDR3 nucleotides: TGCAGTGCTAGGTCGACCCTTCGGAACACTGAAGCTTTCTTT. Translation gives CSARSTLRNTEAFF.

This clonotype was seen at least ten times. The rearrangement uses TRBV4-3 and TRBJ2-1, with TRBD2 identical over 11 bases. The V gene's germline CDR1 is LGHNA and CDR2 YSLEER. The CDR3 contains 16 residues. Germline trimming cut 5 bases from V and 6 bases from J; bases unmatched to any gene: 9. The CDR3 loop is CASSATLAGGPNEQFF. The DNA for the CDR3 is TGCGCCAGCAGCGCTACGTTAGCGGGGGGGCCCAATGAGCAGTTCTTC.

This clonotype has a handful of counts. CDR3 coding DNA: TGTGCCAGCAGCTCCTCGGACAGGGGCTCTGGAAACACCATATATTTT. It is translated as CASSSSDRGSGNTIYF. The chain employs TRBV11-2 and TRBJ1-3; 9 positions agree with TRBD1. This CDR3 comprises 16 residues. Germline V CDR1 and CDR2: SGHAT, FQNNGV. J was trimmed by 0 bases and V by 4 bases; bases with no gene match: 4.

This clonotype turned up a few times. The V and J genes are TRBV7-3 and TRBJ2-3, with D possibly TRBD2 on 6 matching bases. V was trimmed by 0 bases and J by 5 bases, leaving 6 bases between them. The CDR3 totals 13 residues. Germline loops: CDR1 SGHTA, CDR2 FQGTGA. The CDR3 DNA reads as TGTGCCAGCAGCTTAACGGAGGGAGATACGCAGTATTTT. It codes for CASSLTEGDTQYF.

This chain uses TRBV9 with TRBJ2-2; D possibly uses TRBD1 or TRBD2 (6 bases each). Germline V CDR1 and CDR2: SGDLS, YYNGEE. V was clipped by 0 bases and J by 4 bases, with 16 bases between them. The CDR3 totals 17 residues. The CDR3 sequence: CASSVESGARGTGELFF. Written as DNA, the CDR3 is TGTGCCAGCAGCGTAGAATCGGGGGCGCGCGGCACCGGGGAGCTGTTTTTT. Using reference TRBV9 and TRBJ2-2 for the parts outside the CDR3, the full variable domain is DSGVTQTPKHLITATGQRVTLRCSPRSGDLSVYWYQQSLDQGLQFLIQYYNGEERAKGNILERFSAQQFPDLHSELNLSSLELGDSALYFCASSVESGARGTGELFFGEGSRLTVL.